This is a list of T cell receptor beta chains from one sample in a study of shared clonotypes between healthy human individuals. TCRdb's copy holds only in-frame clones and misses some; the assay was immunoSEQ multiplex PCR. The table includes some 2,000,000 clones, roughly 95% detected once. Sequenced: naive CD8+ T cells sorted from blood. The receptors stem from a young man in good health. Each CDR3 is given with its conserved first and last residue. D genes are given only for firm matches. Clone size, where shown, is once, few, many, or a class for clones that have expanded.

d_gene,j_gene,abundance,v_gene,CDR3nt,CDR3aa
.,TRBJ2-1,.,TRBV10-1,TGCGCCAGCAGTGACGGAGGGGACAATGAGCAGTTCTTC,CASSDGGDNEQFF
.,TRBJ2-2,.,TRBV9,TGTGCCAGCAGCCCCGAGGGCCTCGGGGAGCTGTTTTTT,CASSPEGLGELFF
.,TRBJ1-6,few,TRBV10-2,TGCGCCAGCACAGACCAGGGTGTTTCACCCCTCCACTTT,CASTDQGVSPLHF
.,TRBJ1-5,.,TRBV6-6,TGTGCCAGCAGGAACAGGGTCAGCAATCAGCCCCAGCATTTT,CASRNRVSNQPQHF
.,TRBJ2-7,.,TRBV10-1,TGCGCCATTAGTCGAGCGAGGGGCCGGGAGGAGCAGTACTTC,CAISRARGREEQYF
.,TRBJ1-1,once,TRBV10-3,TGTGCCATCAGAGGGGGGCCGGGCACTGAAGCTTTCTTT,CAIRGGPGTEAFF
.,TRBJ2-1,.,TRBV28,TGTGCCAGCAGTCCCGGGGGGCTGAGCTCCTACAATGAGCAGTTCTTC,CASSPGGLSSYNEQFF
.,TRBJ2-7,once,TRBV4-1,TGCGCCAGCAGCCAAGAGGTGCTGGGCTCCTACGAGCAGTACTTC,CASSQEVLGSYEQYF
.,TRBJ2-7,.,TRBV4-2,TGTGCCAGCAGCCAAGACAGCGGCGAGCAGTACTTC,CASSQDSGEQYF
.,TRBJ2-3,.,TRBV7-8,TGTGCCAGCAGCTTAAAGTTGATAGGGGACCCCGGAGATACGCAGTATTTT,CASSLKLIGDPGDTQYF
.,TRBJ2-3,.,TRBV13,TGTGCCACGTCGCCCCGGGACACAGATACGCAGTATTTT,CATSPRDTDTQYF
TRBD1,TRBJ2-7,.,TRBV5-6,TGTGCCAGCAGCCCGACAGGGGGGACCTACGAGCAGTACTTC,CASSPTGGTYEQYF
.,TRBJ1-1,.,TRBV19,TGTGCCAGTAGTATAGCTGGGACTGAAGCTTTCTTT,CASSIAGTEAFF
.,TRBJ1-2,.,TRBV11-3,TGTGCCAGCAGCCAGGGGACCGACTATGGCTACACCTTC,CASSQGTDYGYTF
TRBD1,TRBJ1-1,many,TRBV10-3,TGTGCCAGCTGGGGACAGGGCCCTAACACTGAAGCTTTCTTT,CASWGQGPNTEAFF
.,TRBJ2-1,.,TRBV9,TGTGCCAGCAGCGTCGCGGCCTACAATGAGCAGTTCTTC,CASSVAAYNEQFF
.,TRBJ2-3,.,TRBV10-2,TGCGCCAGCAGTGATTTGAGGGGGACAACCGGCACAGATACGCAGTATTTT,CASSDLRGTTGTDTQYF
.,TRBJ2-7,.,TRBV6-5,TGTGCCAGCAGTTCTGTACCCTACGAGCAGTACTTC,CASSSVPYEQYF
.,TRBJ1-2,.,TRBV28,TGTGCCAGCAGTTTGGGGAGGGACAAATATGGCTACACCTTC,CASSLGRDKYGYTF
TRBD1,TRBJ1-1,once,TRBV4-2,TGTGCCAGCAGCCAATGGACAGGGGGCTTTGAAGCTTTCTTT,CASSQWTGGFEAFF
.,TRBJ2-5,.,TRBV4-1,TGCGCCAGCAGCCAAGATAAAAAGACCCAGTACTTC,CASSQDKKTQYF
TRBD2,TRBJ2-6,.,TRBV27,TGTGCCAGCAGTGCCCTGGCGGGGGCTGGGGCCAACGTCCTGACTTTC,CASSALAGAGANVLTF
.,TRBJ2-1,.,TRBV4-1,TGCGCCAGCAGCCAAGAAAATTCGGGTAATGAGCAGTTCTTC,CASSQENSGNEQFF
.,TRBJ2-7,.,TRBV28,TGTGCCAGCAGTACCAACAGCTACGAGCAGTACTTC,CASSTNSYEQYF
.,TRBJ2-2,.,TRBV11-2,TGTGCCAGCAGCTTAGGGGTTGGCCGGATCGAGTCTAAGGAGCTGTTTTTT,CASSLGVGRIESKELFF
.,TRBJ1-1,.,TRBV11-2,TGTGCCAGCAGCTACATGATCCCTAACACTGAAGCTTTCTTT,CASSYMIPNTEAFF